This T cell receptor (beta chain) is from a study of early T cells in non-severe SARS-CoV-2 infection. In its sample, this clonotype was seen a few times. V trimming: 0 bases; J trimming: 8 bases; junction bases outside the gene matches: 12. Germline V gene lookup returns CDR1 MNHEY and CDR2 SMNVEV (reference sequence). This CDR3 is 17 amino acids long. Individual cDNA molecules were tagged with unique molecular identifiers, the study reported. TCRdb processed the 5' RACE reads anew with MiXCR; each CDR3 protein has one entry. In the table there are 40,000 to 60,000 distinct CDR3 sequences, 6% to 8% of which are singletons.

The J gene is TRBJ2-3, the V gene TRBV27; 9 bases map to TRBD1. The origin of this receptor is an adult who was a healthcare worker with PCR-confirmed SARS-CoV-2 infection or an uninfected control (not recorded which). The sequenced sample was whole blood, obtained at baseline. CDR3 DNA: TGTGCCAGCAGTTTATCGCCCCCGACAGGGGGATTGGGTACGCAGTATTTT. Its translation is CASSLSPPTGGLGTQYF.